The 32 T cell receptor beta chains below were found in one sample sequenced in a study of graft-versus-host responses after intestinal transplantation. This table comes from immunoSEQ multiplex PCR, and its TCRdb copy is limited to in-frame clones, with some not included. The sample contains about 98,000 clones, roughly 86% of which appear only once. The specimen comprised PBMCs, sampled 255 days after intestinal transplant. The receptors derive from a human patient who received an intestinal transplant, so some T cells may come from the graft donor.

The V call is TRBV25-1, the J call TRBJ2-6; D ambiguous. V shed 2 bases and J shed 4 bases, with 6 bases lying between them. This CDR3 has 14 residues. Per germline, CDR1 MGHDK and CDR2 SYGVNS. The CDR3 is CASSESGGANVLTF. For the CDR3, the DNA is TGTGCCAGCAGTGAAAGTGGAGGGGCCAACGTCCTGACTTTC.

The J gene is TRBJ1-5, the V gene TRBV19, with no clear D. V shed 5 bases and J shed 4 bases, with 9 bases lying between them. Germline CDR1 LNHDA, CDR2 SQIVND (reference sequence). The CDR3 length is 13 residues. The CDR3 region has the DNA TGTGCCAGTAGTCCTGGATTTAATCAGCCCCAGCATTTT. Translation gives CASSPGFNQPQHF. Using reference TRBV19 and TRBJ1-5 for the parts outside the CDR3, the full variable domain is DGGITQSPKYLFRKEGQNVTLSCEQNLNHDAMYWYRQDPGQGLRLIYYSQIVNDFQKGDIAEGYSVSREKKESFPLTVTSAQKNPTAFYLCASSPGFNQPQHFGDGTRLSIL.

This clone occurred a few times. V and J are TRBV6-1 and TRBJ2-7; 7 bases map to TRBD1. The germline V gene encodes CDR1 MNHNS and CDR2 SASEGT. CDR3 size: 15 residues. The trim removed 4 bases at V and 3 bases at J, leaving 9 bases unmatched. The CDR3 loop reads CASSVRTGGGYEQYF. In DNA form, the CDR3 reads TGTGCCAGCAGTGTCAGGACAGGCGGAGGCTACGAGCAGTACTTC.

The chain couples TRBV7-3 to TRBJ2-3; D remains ambiguous. In germline, CDR1 is SGHTA, CDR2 FQGTGA. Between the trimmed V and J ends, which lost 0 bases and 0 bases, there was a span of 10 bases. The CDR3 consists of 16 residues. The CDR3 DNA follows: TGTGCCAGCAGCTTAACCCTCAGTTCTAGCACAGATACGCAGTATTTT. It yields the protein CASSLTLSSSTDTQYF.

This sequence joins TRBV30 and TRBJ2-3; 7 bases match TRBD1. CDR1 and CDR2 from the germline V gene are GTSNPN and SVGIG (reference sequence). V was pared by 8 bases and J by 1 base, with 15 bases of the junction left unmatched. This CDR3 has 16 amino acids. CDR3 coding DNA: TGTGCCGGACGCCCGGGACAGAGATTTCGCACAGATACGCAGTATTTT. As protein: CAGRPGQRFRTDTQYF.

The gene calls are TRBV7-2 and TRBJ1-6; 8 nucleotides align to TRBD1. The CDR3 is 15 residues long. Trimming at V came to 2 bases and at J to 9 bases, leaving 6 bases not matched to a gene. Germline CDR1 SGHTA, CDR2 FQGNSA. The CDR3 is CASSLTGGNFSPLHF. CDR3 DNA sequence: TGTGCCAGCAGCTTAACAGGGGGGAACTTTTCACCCCTCCACTTT.

This sequence joins TRBV15 and TRBJ1-2; D is uncertain. Germline CDR1 is LNHNV and CDR2 is YYDKDF (reference sequence). The V gene lost 4 bases and the J gene lost 8 bases, with 17 bases spanning the gap. The CDR3 is 14 amino acids. CDR3 in amino acids: CATSTRTASFGYTF. CDR3 nucleotides: TGTGCCACCAGCACCCGGACCGCCTCGTTCGGCTACACCTTC.

The chain uses TRBV29-1 and TRBJ2-1, with 7 positions matching TRBD1. The V gene's germline CDR1 is SQVTM and CDR2 ANQGSEA. The CDR3 is 12 amino acids. V was pared by 8 bases and J by 8 bases, with 9 bases of the junction left unmatched. The CDR3 DNA is TGCAGCACCCGACAGGGAATCGATGAGCAGTTCTTC. Its translation is CSTRQGIDEQFF.

The CDR3: CASSPRDRGLYGYTF. The DNA for the CDR3 is TGTGCCAGCAGTCCCAGGGACAGGGGACTCTATGGCTACACCTTC. V gene TRBV28 combines with J gene TRBJ1-2; 10 bases agree with TRBD1. The CDR3 totals 15 residues. V trimming: 5 bases; J trimming: 4 bases; junction bases outside the gene matches: 7. Germline V lookup: CDR1 MDHEN, CDR2 SYDVKM.

Relative to its sample, this clone is medium-sized. The J gene is TRBJ2-7, the V gene TRBV6-1, with 8 bases identical to TRBD2. CDR1 and CDR2 from the germline V gene are MNHNS and SASEGT. V lost 2 bases to trimming and J lost 6 bases; unmatched junction nucleotides: 9. This CDR3 comprises 15 residues. DNA of the CDR3: TGTGCCAGCAGTGAACTAGCGGGTGCCCCTACCGAGCAGTACTTC. This sequence encodes CASSELAGAPTEQYF.

The V gene is TRBV29-1, the J gene TRBJ1-2; D unresolved. Trimming removed 4 bases at V and 8 bases at J, with 14 bases between. This CDR3 has 12 residues. The germline gives CDR1 SQVTM, CDR2 ANQGSEA. The DNA for the CDR3 is TGCAGCGTTGTCCGCTCGGGTGGCGGCTACACCTTC. Translated, it gives CSVVRSGGGYTF.

This clone has more than one count but fewer than ten. This sequence joins TRBV5-6 and TRBJ1-5; 7 bases agree with TRBD1. From germline, CDR1 is SGHDT and CDR2 YYEEEE. The CDR3 totals 13 residues. The V segment lost 0 bases and the J segment 7 bases; nucleotides outside the gene matches: 1. This chain's CDR3 is CASSLGQGQPQHF. In DNA form, the CDR3 reads TGTGCCAGCAGCTTGGGACAGGGCCAGCCCCAGCATTTT.

J is TRBJ2-3 and V is TRBV6-5; 15 nucleotides match TRBD2. The length of the CDR3 is 16 residues. Trimming cost V 2 bases and J 6 bases; bases outside gene matches: 3. Germline values: CDR1 MNHEY, CDR2 SVGAGI. CDR3 coding DNA: TGTGCCAGCAGTTACGGACTAGCGGGGGGGCTGGATACGCAGTATTTT. It is translated as CASSYGLAGGLDTQYF.

This clone was seen a handful of times. The gene calls are TRBV10-3 and TRBJ1-1; weak D call: TRBD1 (6 bases). CDR3 size: 15 residues. V shed 2 bases and J shed 4 bases, with 14 bases lying between them. From germline, CDR1 is ENHRY and CDR2 SYGVKD. CDR3 protein: CAISETWTDLTEAFF. In DNA form, the CDR3 reads TGTGCCATCAGTGAGACCTGGACAGATCTCACTGAAGCTTTCTTT.

This chain links TRBV23-1 with TRBJ1-5; 8 bases are a match to TRBD1. TRBV23-1 is assigned to the ORF class and has an uncertain function. Losses at the gene ends were 8 bases for V and 5 bases for J; bases not matched to a gene: 11. The CDR3 has 15 residues. DNA of the CDR3: TGCGCCAGCGGACTTGGGACAGGCGGAGATCAGCCCCAGCATTTT. It yields the protein CASGLGTGGDQPQHF.

The genes are TRBV7-2 and TRBJ1-4; D ambiguous. There are 15 residues in the CDR3. The germline gives CDR1 SGHTA, CDR2 FQGNSA. With 5 bases removed from V and 0 bases from J, the gap between germline ends came to 10 bases. The CDR3 protein is CASSLLLATNEKLFF. CDR3 in DNA: TGTGCCAGCAGCCTCCTACTGGCAACTAATGAAAAACTGTTTTTT.

J is TRBJ2-2 and V is TRBV9; TRBD2 is a possible D gene (6 bases). Germline V gene lookup returns CDR1 SGDLS and CDR2 YYNGEE. Trimming stripped 4 bases from V and 4 bases from J, with 14 bases between. The CDR3 spans 15 residues. CDR3 sequence: CASSPGLPATGELFF. CDR3 bases: TGTGCCAGCAGCCCGGGACTTCCGGCCACCGGGGAGCTGTTTTTT.

This chain joins TRBV9 and TRBJ1-1; D call uncertain. The germline V gene has CDR1 SGDLS and CDR2 YYNGEE. V lost 2 bases and J 0 bases, leaving 5 bases between the germline ends. This CDR3 comprises 13 residues. CDR3 nucleotides: TGTGCCAGCAGCGTTCACCTGAACACTGAAGCTTTCTTT. Its protein is CASSVHLNTEAFF.

This sequence joins TRBV27 and TRBJ1-5; the D gene is possibly TRBD1 (6 bases). The CDR3 runs to 13 residues. Trimming stripped 2 bases from V and 7 bases from J, with 9 bases between. Germline CDR1 reads MNHEY; CDR2 reads SMNVEV (reference sequence). The CDR3 nucleotides are TGTGCCAGCAGTTTAACAGGGCAGCAGCCCCAGCATTTT. This sequence encodes CASSLTGQQPQHF.

The chain links TRBV7-6 to TRBJ2-1; tentative D call: TRBD2 (6 bases). V lost 0 bases and J 0 bases, leaving 9 bases between the germline ends. In germline, CDR1 is SGHVS, CDR2 FNYEAQ. The CDR3 consists of 16 residues. In DNA, the CDR3 is TGTGCCAGCAGCTTAGCACGGGGGAGCTCCTACAATGAGCAGTTCTTC. Protein: CASSLARGSSYNEQFF. Looking up the rest from reference TRBV7-6 and TRBJ2-1 gives the full variable domain: GAGVSQSPRYKVTKRGQDVALRCDPISGHVSLYWYRQALGQGPEFLTYFNYEAQQDKSGLPNDRFSAERPEGSISTLTIQRTEQRDSAMYRCASSLARGSSYNEQFFGPGTRLTVL.

Only a few counts were recorded for this clone. The chain recombines TRBV5-5 with TRBJ1-1; 7 bases are shared with TRBD1. Losses at the gene ends were 1 base for V and 6 bases for J; bases not matched to a gene: 6. CDR3 size: 14 residues. Germline values: CDR1 SGHKS, CDR2 YYEKEE (reference sequence). CDR3 region: CASSLHRGTAEAFF. DNA for the CDR3: TGTGCCAGCAGCTTGCACAGGGGTACCGCTGAAGCTTTCTTT.

The chain joins TRBV6-1 to TRBJ2-3; D is possibly TRBD2 (6 bases). CDR3 length equals 14 residues. CDR1 is MNHNS, CDR2 SASEGT, per germline. Trimming removed 4 bases from V and 3 bases from J, with 11 bases in between. CDR3 residues: CASSGDWGTDTQYF. CDR3 coding DNA: TGTGCCAGCAGTGGGGACTGGGGAACAGATACGCAGTATTTT.

This clone has a single count. V gene TRBV5-4 combines with J gene TRBJ2-1, with TRBD1 matching over 9 bases. Germline V CDR1 and CDR2: SGHNT, YYREEE (reference sequence). This CDR3 region has 16 residues. V lost 5 bases to trimming and J lost 6 bases; unmatched junction nucleotides: 12. CDR3 nucleotide sequence: TGTGCCAGCAGAACGCTTGGGACAGGGATAATCAATGAGCAGTTCTTC. This encodes CASRTLGTGIINEQFF.

The V gene is TRBV20-1, the J gene TRBJ1-1; D remains unclear. CDR1 DFQATT and CDR2 SNEGSKA come from the germline V gene (reference sequence). The V end was cut by 3 bases, the J end by 5 bases, with 7 bases between. CDR3 length: 11 amino acids. The CDR3 DNA reads as TGCAGTGCTAGGATGGTGACTGAAGCTTTCTTT. Translation: CSARMVTEAFF.

The DNA for the CDR3 is TGTGCCAGTAGTCCAGGGCGTGCTGAAGCTTTCTTT. It yields the protein CASSPGRAEAFF. The chain is built from TRBV19 and TRBJ1-1, with D maybe TRBD1 (5 bases). The V end was cut by 5 bases, the J end by 6 bases, with 10 bases between. Germline V gene sequence: CDR1 LNHDA, CDR2 SQIVND (reference sequence). This CDR3 has 12 residues.

The genes are TRBV2 and TRBJ2-4, with D possibly called TRBD1 or TRBD2 (5 bases each). V was pared by 7 bases and J by 1 base, with 14 bases between. Germline V gene data show CDR1 as SNHLY and CDR2 as FYNNEI. The length of the CDR3 is 15 residues. The CDR3 loop is CASNWDQLAKNIQYF. As DNA, the CDR3 is TGTGCCAGCAATTGGGACCAGCTTGCCAAAAACATTCAGTACTTC.

The chain uses TRBV19 and TRBJ2-5, with D possibly TRBD1 on 5 matching bases. The J call is uncertain, as TRBJ2-7 better fits the DNA end. CDR3 length equals 14 residues. The germline gives CDR1 LNHDA, CDR2 SQIVND (reference sequence). The CDR3 DNA reads as TGTGCCAGTAGTATCGGCCAGGGATTCTACGAGCAGTACTTC. It specifies CASSIGQGFYEQYF.

The table lists this clone with a few counts. The J gene is TRBJ1-1, the V gene TRBV6-1, with a possible D match to TRBD1 (6 bases). V lost 5 bases and J lost 6, with 16 bases in between. CDR3 size: 14 residues. CDR1 is MNHNS and CDR2 is SASEGT in the germline V gene. The CDR3 sequence is CASSPSDSASEAFF. CDR3 nucleotide sequence: TGTGCCAGCAGTCCATCGGACAGTGCCTCTGAAGCTTTCTTT.

The rearrangement links TRBV7-6 to TRBJ2-2, with D perhaps TRBD2 (6 bases). CDR1 and CDR2 (germline): SGHVS, FNYEAQ. The CDR3 runs 15 residues. V lost 5 bases and J 0 bases, leaving 10 bases between the germline ends. The CDR3 DNA follows: TGTGCCAGCAGCGCGGGACTTTCGAACACCGGGGAGCTGTTTTTT. It translates to CASSAGLSNTGELFF.

This clone has a single count. The chain employs TRBV6-5 and TRBJ1-5; the D is unclear. Trimming removed 5 bases from V and 3 bases from J, with 11 bases in between. The CDR3 is 14 amino acids. CDR1 is MNHEY and CDR2 is SVGAGI in the germline V gene. As DNA, the CDR3 is TGTGCCAGCAGTATCGCGGGAGTCAATCAGCCCCAGCATTTT. It encodes CASSIAGVNQPQHF.

This chain links TRBV7-9 with TRBJ2-4; a possible D gene is TRBD2 (5 bases). The CDR3 length is 15 residues. Germline V gene data show CDR1 as SEHNR and CDR2 as FQNEAQ (reference sequence). The V gene lost 5 bases and the J gene lost 1 base, with 12 bases spanning the gap. The CDR3 region has the DNA TGTGCCAGCAGCCCCGAGGGTGGCGCCAAAAACATTCAGTACTTC. Translated: CASSPEGGAKNIQYF.

The rearrangement links TRBV28 to TRBJ1-4, with TRBD1 identical over 8 bases. Germline lookup yields CDR1 MDHEN and CDR2 SYDVKM. The length of the CDR3 is 16 residues. Trimming took 5 bases from V and 9 from J; bases not matched to a gene: 14. The CDR3 here is CASSPPPGQGAKKLFF. CDR3 coding DNA: TGTGCCAGCAGTCCGCCTCCCGGGCAGGGGGCAAAAAAACTGTTTTTT.